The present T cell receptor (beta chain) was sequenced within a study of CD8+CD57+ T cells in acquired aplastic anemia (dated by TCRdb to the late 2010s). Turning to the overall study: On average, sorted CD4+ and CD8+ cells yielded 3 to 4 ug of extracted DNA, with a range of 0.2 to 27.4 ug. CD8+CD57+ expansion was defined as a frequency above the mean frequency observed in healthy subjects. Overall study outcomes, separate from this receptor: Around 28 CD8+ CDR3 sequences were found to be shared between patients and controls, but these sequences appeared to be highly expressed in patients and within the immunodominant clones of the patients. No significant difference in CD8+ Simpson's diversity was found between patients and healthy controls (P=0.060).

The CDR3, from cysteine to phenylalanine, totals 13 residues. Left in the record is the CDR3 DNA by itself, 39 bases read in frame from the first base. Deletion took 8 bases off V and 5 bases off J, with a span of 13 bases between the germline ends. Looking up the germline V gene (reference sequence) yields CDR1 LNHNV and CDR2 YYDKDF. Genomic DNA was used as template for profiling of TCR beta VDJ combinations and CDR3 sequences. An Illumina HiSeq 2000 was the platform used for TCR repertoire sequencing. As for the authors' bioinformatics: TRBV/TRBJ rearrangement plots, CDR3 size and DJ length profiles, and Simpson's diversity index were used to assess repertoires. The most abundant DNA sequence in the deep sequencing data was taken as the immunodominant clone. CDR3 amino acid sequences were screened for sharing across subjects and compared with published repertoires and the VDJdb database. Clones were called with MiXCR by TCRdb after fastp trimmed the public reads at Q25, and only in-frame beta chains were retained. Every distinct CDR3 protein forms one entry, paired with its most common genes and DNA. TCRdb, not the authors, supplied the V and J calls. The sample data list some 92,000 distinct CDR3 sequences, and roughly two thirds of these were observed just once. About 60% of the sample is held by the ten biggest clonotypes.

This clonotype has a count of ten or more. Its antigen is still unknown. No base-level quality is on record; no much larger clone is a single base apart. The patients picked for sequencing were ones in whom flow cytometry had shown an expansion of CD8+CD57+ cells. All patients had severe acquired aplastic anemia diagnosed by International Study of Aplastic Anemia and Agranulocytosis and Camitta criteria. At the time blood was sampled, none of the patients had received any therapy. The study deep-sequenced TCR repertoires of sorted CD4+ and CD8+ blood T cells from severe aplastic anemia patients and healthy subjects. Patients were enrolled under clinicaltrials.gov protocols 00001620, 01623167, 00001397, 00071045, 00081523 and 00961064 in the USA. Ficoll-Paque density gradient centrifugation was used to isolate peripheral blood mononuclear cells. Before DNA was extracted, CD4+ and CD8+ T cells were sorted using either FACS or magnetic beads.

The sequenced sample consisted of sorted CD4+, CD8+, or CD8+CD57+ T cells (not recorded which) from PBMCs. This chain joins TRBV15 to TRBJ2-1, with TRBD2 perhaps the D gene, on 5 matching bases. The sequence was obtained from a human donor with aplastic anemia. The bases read TGTGCCACCGCGGCTAGCACGAACAATGAGCAGTTCTTC. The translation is CATAASTNNEQFF. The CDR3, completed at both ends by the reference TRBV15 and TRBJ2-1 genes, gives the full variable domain DAMVIQNPRYQVTQFGKPVTLSCSQTLNHNVMYWYQQKSSQAPKLLFHYYDKDFNNEADTPDNFQSRRPNTSFCFLDIRSPGLGDTAMYLCATAASTNNEQFFGPGTRLTVL.